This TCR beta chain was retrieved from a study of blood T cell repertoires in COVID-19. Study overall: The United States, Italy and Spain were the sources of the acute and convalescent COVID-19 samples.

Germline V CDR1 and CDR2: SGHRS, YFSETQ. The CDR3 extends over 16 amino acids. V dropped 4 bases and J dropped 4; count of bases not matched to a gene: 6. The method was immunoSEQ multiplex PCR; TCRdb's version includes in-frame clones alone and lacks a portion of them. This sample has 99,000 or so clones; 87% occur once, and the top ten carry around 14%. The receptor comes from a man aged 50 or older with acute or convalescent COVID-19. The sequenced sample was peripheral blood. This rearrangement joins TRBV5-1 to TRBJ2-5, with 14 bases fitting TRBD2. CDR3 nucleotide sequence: TGCGCCAGCAGCCATACGGGACTAGCGGGAGTAGAGACCCAGTACTTC. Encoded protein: CASSHTGLAGVETQYF.